The 16 T cell receptor beta chains in this list originate from one sample, sequenced in a study of Ad26.COV2.S vaccination and SARS-CoV-2 variants. The treatment is: around 19 received Ad26.COV2.S at low or high dose, single or two shots; 5 received placebo; per-sample allocation not given. Sampling happened 63 days after the first vaccine or placebo injection. TCRdb's copy holds only in-frame clones and misses some; the assay was immunoSEQ multiplex PCR. Here the sample spans more than 350,000 clones, 90% being singletons. Sequences were derived from peripheral blood, sampled in a trial of Ad26.COV2.S vaccine versus placebo. The receptors shown here come from a person between 18 and 65 years old who received the Ad26.COV2.S COVID-19 vaccine or a placebo.

J is TRBJ2-7 and V is TRBV5-1; 8 bases agree with TRBD2. This CDR3 contains 14 residues. V shed 2 bases and J 7 bases; nucleotides not matched to a gene: 8. The germline CDR1 and CDR2 sequences are SGHRS and YFSETQ. CDR3 sequence reads: CASSLKRESREQYF. The CDR3 nucleotides read TGCGCCAGCAGCTTAAAGCGGGAGTCGAGGGAGCAGTACTTC.

The sample holds a few counts of this clone. This chain uses TRBV5-1 with TRBJ1-2; D unclear. Trimming took 5 bases from V and 4 from J, leaving 15 bases between them. The CDR3 is made up of 14 amino acids. CDR1 and CDR2 (germline): SGHRS, YFSETQ. This CDR3 is CASRKDLTSYGYTF. CDR3 coding DNA: TGCGCCAGCAGGAAAGACCTAACCTCCTATGGCTACACCTTC.

The gene calls are TRBV5-1 and TRBJ2-1; weak D call: TRBD1 (5 bases). The V end lost 7 bases, the J end lost 7 bases, and 18 bases lay between the germline ends. This CDR3 spans 14 amino acids. From germline, CDR1 is SGHRS and CDR2 YFSETQ. The CDR3 spells CASREQARVNEQFF. For the CDR3, the DNA is TGCGCCAGCCGTGAACAGGCACGTGTTAATGAGCAGTTCTTC.

As DNA, the CDR3 is TGCACCAGCAGCCAAGATTCCGACAGGGATCTTCTCAACACCATATATTTT. This encodes CTSSQDSDRDLLNTIYF. This sequence joins TRBV1 and TRBJ1-3; the DNA was not used to check the table's D call, TRBD1. TRBV1 is labeled a pseudogene. This CDR3 is 17 amino acids long.

There are a few counts of this clone. Since a much larger clone is just one base distant, this may be a read error. The rearrangement links TRBV6-2 or TRBV6-3 to TRBJ1-1; D might be TRBD1 (5 bases). Between the trimmed V and J ends, which lost 4 bases and 1 base, there was a span of 10 bases. The CDR3 totals 14 residues. The germline V gene encodes CDR1 MNHEY and CDR2 SVGEGT. The CDR3 region has the DNA TGTGCCAGCAGTTTATCAAGGGGGAACACTGAAGCTTTCTTT. The encoded protein is CASSLSRGNTEAFF.

The rearrangement links TRBV5-1 to TRBJ2-7; 9 bases match TRBD2. The V and J ends lost 4 bases and 4 bases, in that order; junction bases with no gene match: 12. Germline CDR1 and CDR2: SGHRS and YFSETQ. CDR3 length: 16 amino acids. CDR3 protein: CASSPRGAGGPYEQYF. CDR3 nucleotides: TGCGCCAGCAGCCCCCGGGGGGCGGGAGGGCCGTACGAGCAGTACTTC.

This clone appeared once. This chain connects TRBV28 to TRBJ1-1; possible D gene TRBD1, 5 bases. The CDR3 spans 16 residues. The V gene's germline CDR1 is MDHEN and CDR2 SYDVKM. V was shortened by 6 bases and J by 4 bases, with 21 bases between the two germline ends. The CDR3 loop reads CASSLGMAGRTTEAFF. CDR3 nucleotides: TGTGCCAGCAGCTTGGGTATGGCAGGGAGGACCACTGAAGCTTTCTTT.

The chain couples TRBV5-1 to TRBJ1-4; possibly TRBD1 for D (5 bases). V was clipped by 1 base and J by 8 bases, with 9 bases between them. The CDR3 totals 13 residues. Germline V gene data show CDR1 as SGHRS and CDR2 as YFSETQ. The CDR3 coding sequence is TGCGCCAGCAGCTTGCAGGGTCAGGAAAAACTGTTTTTT. Translation: CASSLQGQEKLFF.

This chain connects TRBV6-6 to TRBJ1-5; D is unresolved. This CDR3 contains 13 residues. Trimming took off 7 bases at V and 3 bases at J, with 10 bases between the two ends. Germline CDR1 and CDR2: MNHNY and SVGAGI (reference sequence). CDR3 in DNA: TGTGCCAGCACTTTAAAGGACAATCAGCCCCAGCATTTT. This encodes CASTLKDNQPQHF.

CDR3 amino acids: CASSQQGYYEQYF. For the CDR3, the DNA is TGTGCCAGCTCGCAACAGGGGTACTACGAGCAGTACTTC. J is TRBJ2-7 and V is TRBV18, with TRBD1 identical over 7 bases. The V and J ends lost 6 bases and 3 bases, in that order; junction bases with no gene match: 5. The CDR3 runs 13 residues. Germline CDR1 is KGHSH and CDR2 is LQKENI.

The V call is TRBV5-1, the J call TRBJ2-5, with no clear D. This CDR3 spans 15 amino acids. Looked up from germline, CDR1 is SGHRS and CDR2 is YFSETQ. Trimming took off 1 base at V and 4 bases at J, with 14 bases between the two ends. The DNA of the CDR3 is TGCGCCAGCAGCTTGCAAGGGTTAATGGGAGAGACCCAGTACTTC. Its protein is CASSLQGLMGETQYF.

The chain carries TRBV30 and TRBJ1-1; D perhaps matches TRBD1 (6 bases). Trimming took off 2 bases at V and 2 bases at J, with 18 bases between the two ends. CDR3 length: 16 amino acids. CDR1 and CDR2 from the germline V gene are GTSNPN and SVGIG (reference sequence). The chain's CDR3 is CAWSIMGGHVNTEAFF. In nucleotides, the CDR3 is TGTGCCTGGAGTATTATGGGGGGACACGTTAACACTGAAGCTTTCTTT.

The chain links TRBV30 to TRBJ2-1; D unresolved. V dropped 0 bases and J dropped 4 bases, with 7 bases sitting between them. In germline, CDR1 is GTSNPN, CDR2 SVGIG (reference sequence). The CDR3 runs to 13 residues. The CDR3 is CAWSVLVYNEQFF. The CDR3 DNA is TGTGCCTGGAGTGTACTTGTTTACAATGAGCAGTTCTTC.

In its sample, this clone was seen once. The rearrangement joins TRBV30 to TRBJ1-3, with a tentative D call TRBD1 (6 bases). The CDR3 has 15 residues. Per germline, CDR1 GTSNPN and CDR2 SVGIG (reference sequence). Deletions cut 1 base from V and 2 bases from J, with 12 bases between. The CDR3 nucleotides are TGTGCCTGGAGTGCCAGGGGACTGCCTGGAAACACCATATATTTT. The encoded protein is CAWSARGLPGNTIYF.

The J gene is TRBJ2-7, the V gene TRBV7-6; 11 nucleotides align to TRBD1. The V segment lost 5 bases and the J segment 3 bases; nucleotides outside the gene matches: 9. This CDR3 is built from 16 residues. Per germline, CDR1 SGHVS and CDR2 FNYEAQ. The CDR3 is CASSPTPGQGVYEQYF. In nucleotides, the CDR3 is TGTGCCAGCAGCCCCACTCCGGGACAGGGGGTCTACGAGCAGTACTTC.

The rearrangement links TRBV28 to TRBJ2-1, with 8 nucleotides matching TRBD2. V gave up 7 bases and J gave up 5 bases; unmatched junction bases: 13. The CDR3 runs 16 residues. The germline V gene encodes CDR1 MDHEN and CDR2 SYDVKM. In DNA form, the CDR3 reads TGTGCCAGCATTTCCCCCTCAGCGGGAGCCGACAATGAGCAGTTCTTC. Its translation: CASISPSAGADNEQFF.